This T cell receptor (beta chain) was recovered during a study of blood T cells in healthy people across ages. Study observations and caveats: Comparison with aged donors showed that long-lived donors had more naive CD4+ cells and higher diversity.

Together with a sample-barcoded 5' primer, a J-beta primer mix was included in a second PCR lasting roughly 6 to 12 cycles. TCRdb recomputed calls from the 5' RACE reads with MiXCR, one row per CDR3 protein. The profile shows 760,000 or so distinct CDR3 sequences, 25% of them singletons. The CDR3 sequence is 16 residues long. CDR1 is MNHNS, CDR2 SASEGT, per germline. With 6 bases removed from V and 0 bases from J, the gap between germline ends came to 12 bases. This clonotype was picked up a small number of times. Its antigen remains unidentified. This sample was also put to use in a study of T cells of mothers and their children. That paper states: Thymic selection shapes TCR recombination output in related pairs, and it does so similarly in unrelated pairs. Related mother and child pairs showed slightly greater overlap (not significant) than unrelated pairs did.

Sequences were obtained from blood. The rearrangement links TRBV6-1 to TRBJ1-6; the D is unclear. The sequence was obtained from a boy younger than 18 in good health. The CDR3 DNA is TGTGCCAGCAGCCGCATCGATAGCTCCTATAATTCACCCCTCCACTTT. Amino acids: CASSRIDSSYNSPLHF.